This T cell receptor beta chain was identified during a study of liver allograft versus peripheral blood T cells. Study as a whole: Recipients' peripheral blood supplied the T cell receptor repertoires against which those in transplanted livers were compared. Points from the study as a whole: There were reportedly differences between T cell receptor repertoires inside liver allografts and those in peripheral blood.

Via MiXCR, TCRdb re-called the reads, giving one row per CDR3 protein. The profile shows about 1,900 distinct CDR3 sequences, 18% of them singletons. For this clonotype: Its antigen is undetermined.

The CDR3 covers 18 residues. V dropped 4 bases and J dropped 3 bases, with 23 bases sitting between them. Germline V gene sequence: CDR1 MGHRA, CDR2 YSYEKL. This TCR derives from a human patient who had a liver transplant. Some T cells may arise from the graft donor. The chain carries TRBV4-1 and TRBJ2-3, with D maybe TRBD1 (5 bases). The CDR3 DNA is TGCGCCAGCAGCCCGGTGCAGGGAAGTGGCACAAGAACAGATACGCAGTATTTT. As protein: CASSPVQGSGTRTDTQYF.